This T cell receptor beta chain was captured in a study of T cell responses to AZD1222 COVID-19 vaccine. Clones were read by immunoSEQ multiplex PCR, and TCRdb kept only the in-frame ones, dropping some. The sample lists roughly 190,000 clones, roughly 90% occurring once. The V and J ends lost 1 base and 4 bases respectively, with 24 bases between them. CDR1 is SGHDT, CDR2 YYEEEE, per germline. The CDR3 totals 18 residues. About this clone itself: What it binds is not known.

Study-wide results and caveats: Baseline serostatus was positive in only a handful of AZD1222 recipients.

The sequences come from peripheral blood, collected 28 days after the second AZD1222 dose. V gene TRBV5-6 combines with J gene TRBJ2-7, with TRBD2 as a possible D gene (5 bases). This receptor was obtained from an adult who received the AZD1222 COVID-19 vaccine. DNA of the CDR3: TGTGCCAGCAGCTTGACTTCTCTTTGGACGTACCGAGGGTACGAGCAGTACTTC. Amino acids: CASSLTSLWTYRGYEQYF. Full variable domain (missing parts from reference TRBV5-6 and TRBJ2-7): DAGVTQSPTHLIKTRGQQVTLRCSPKSGHDTVSWYQQALGQGPQFIFQYYEEEERQRGNFPDRFSGHQFPNYSSELNVNALLLGDSALYLCASSLTSLWTYRGYEQYFGPGTRLTVT.